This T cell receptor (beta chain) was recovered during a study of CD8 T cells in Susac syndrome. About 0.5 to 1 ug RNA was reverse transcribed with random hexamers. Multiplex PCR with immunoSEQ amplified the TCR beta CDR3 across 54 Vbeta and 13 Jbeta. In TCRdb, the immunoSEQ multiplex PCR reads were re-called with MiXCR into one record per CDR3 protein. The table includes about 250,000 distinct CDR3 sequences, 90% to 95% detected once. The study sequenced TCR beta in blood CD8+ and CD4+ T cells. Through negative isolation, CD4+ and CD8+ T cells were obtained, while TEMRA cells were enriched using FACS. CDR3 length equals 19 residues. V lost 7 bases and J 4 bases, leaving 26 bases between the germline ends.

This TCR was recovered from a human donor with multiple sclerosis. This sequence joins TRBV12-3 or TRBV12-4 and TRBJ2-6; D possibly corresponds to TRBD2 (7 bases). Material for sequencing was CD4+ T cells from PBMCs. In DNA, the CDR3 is TGTGCCAGCACCCGCCCCGGGGGGCGTCCGGGGGTCGGGGCCAACGTCCTGACTTTC. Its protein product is CASTRPGGRPGVGANVLTF.